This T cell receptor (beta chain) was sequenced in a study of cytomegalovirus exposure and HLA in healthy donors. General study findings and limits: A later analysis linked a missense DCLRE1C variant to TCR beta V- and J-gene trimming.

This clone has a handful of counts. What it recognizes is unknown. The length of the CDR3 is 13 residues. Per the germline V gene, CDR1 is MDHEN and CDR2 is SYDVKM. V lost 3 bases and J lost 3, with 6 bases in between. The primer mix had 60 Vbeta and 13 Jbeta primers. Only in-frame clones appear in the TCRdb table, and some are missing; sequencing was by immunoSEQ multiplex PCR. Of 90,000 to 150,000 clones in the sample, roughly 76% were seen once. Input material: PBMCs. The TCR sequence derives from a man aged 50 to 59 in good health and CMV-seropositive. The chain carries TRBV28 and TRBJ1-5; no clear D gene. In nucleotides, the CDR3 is TGTGCCAGCAGTTTGAGTTTCAATCAGCCCCAGCATTTT. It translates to CASSLSFNQPQHF.